A selection of T cell receptor beta chains follows, all from one sample in a study of shared clonotypes between healthy human individuals. The method was immunoSEQ multiplex PCR; TCRdb's version includes in-frame clones alone and lacks a portion of them. The sample includes around 450,000 clones, 70% to 80% of them seen just once. Sequencing was performed on PBMCs. Receptor source: a woman aged 40-49 years in good health. Some clones in this sample may be carry-over from other donors' samples. CDR3s include the opening cysteine and the closing phenylalanine or tryptophan. D genes are given only for firm matches. Not every row has a clone size; where given, it reads once, few, many or a size class.

V gene	clone size	D gene	J gene	CDR3 protein	CDR3 DNA
TRBV15	-	-	TRBJ1-5	CATSSRTPVGYSNQPQHF	TGTGCCACCAGCAGCCGGACTCCGGTGGGGTATAGCAATCAGCCCCAGCATTTT
TRBV6-1	-	-	TRBJ1-2	CASRNAGGYGYTF	TGTGCCAGCAGGAATGCGGGTGGGTATGGCTACACCTTC
TRBV4-3	-	-	TRBJ2-1	CASSQGRVGEQFF	TGCGCCAGCAGCCAAGGACGTGTCGGTGAGCAGTTCTTC
TRBV10-3	-	-	TRBJ1-5	CAISDGQNRGNQPQHF	TGTGCCATCAGTGACGGTCAGAACAGGGGCAATCAGCCCCAGCATTTT
TRBV6-5	-	TRBD1	TRBJ2-7	CASSSSPGQGIYEQYF	TGTGCCAGCAGTTCCTCCCCGGGACAGGGGATCTACGAGCAGTACTTC
TRBV2	-	TRBD1	TRBJ1-6	CASSVLQGDGSPLHF	TGTGCCAGCAGTGTCCTACAGGGGGACGGATCACCCCTCCACTTT
TRBV4-3	-	TRBD2	TRBJ2-1	CASSPGLAGALEQFF	TGCGCCAGCAGCCCTGGACTAGCGGGAGCCCTTGAGCAGTTCTTC
TRBV7-2	-	-	TRBJ1-5	CASSFGPNQPQHF	TGTGCCAGCAGCTTCGGGCCCAATCAGCCCCAGCATTTT
TRBV6-1	-	-	TRBJ2-2	CASTPGQLNTGELFF	TGTGCCAGCACCCCGGGACAACTCAACACCGGGGAGCTGTTTTTT
TRBV4-2	-	-	TRBJ2-7	CASSWRPSSYEQYF	TGTGCCAGCAGCTGGAGACCAAGCTCCTACGAGCAGTACTTC
TRBV19	-	-	TRBJ2-1	CASSTSGLARVSYNEQFF	TGTGCCAGTAGCACCTCGGGGCTAGCGAGGGTCTCCTACAATGAGCAGTTCTTC
TRBV30	-	-	TRBJ1-1	CAWSETTTQGFF	TGTGCCTGGAGCGAAACCACTACCCAAGGCTTCTTT
TRBV28	-	TRBD1	TRBJ1-1	CASSSSLQGANTEAFF	TGTGCCAGCAGTTCCTCGCTTCAGGGGGCGAACACTGAAGCTTTCTTT
TRBV10-3	few	-	TRBJ2-7	CAISESLYEQYF	TGTGCCATCAGTGAGTCCCTCTACGAGCAGTACTTC
TRBV30	-	-	TRBJ2-7	CAWSVPAGTEQYF	TGTGCCTGGAGTGTACCGGCAGGAACCGAGCAGTACTTC
TRBV28	-	TRBD1	TRBJ1-4	CASSQPGQGSTNEKLFF	TGTGCCAGCAGTCAACCGGGACAGGGTTCGACTAATGAAAAACTGTTTTTT
TRBV18	-	TRBD1	TRBJ2-7	CASSPPTGISYEQYF	TGTGCCAGCTCACCACCGACAGGGATATCCTACGAGCAGTACTTC
TRBV5-1	-	-	TRBJ2-7	CASSLVGYSYEQYF	TGCGCCAGCAGCTTAGTAGGTTATTCCTACGAGCAGTACTTC
TRBV18	-	-	TRBJ1-1	CASSPGIWNTEAFF	TGTGCCAGCTCCCCCGGGATTTGGAACACTGAAGCTTTCTTT
TRBV5-1	-	TRBD2	TRBJ2-7	CASNGLAGGEQYF	TGCGCCAGCAATGGCCTAGCGGGAGGAGAACAGTACTTC
TRBV28	once	-	TRBJ1-2	CASSGGGYYGYTF	TGTGCCAGCAGCGGGGGGGGCTACTATGGCTACACCTTC
TRBV18	-	TRBD2	TRBJ2-2	CASSPTSGANTGELFF	TGTGCCAGCTCACCGACTAGCGGGGCGAACACCGGGGAGCTGTTTTTT
TRBV7-9	-	TRBD1	TRBJ1-2	CASTPGGGFYGYTF	TGTGCCAGCACCCCAGGGGGCGGATTTTATGGCTACACCTTC
TRBV7-9	-	-	TRBJ2-1	CASSLVSGHNEQFF	TGTGCCAGCAGCTTAGTTTCCGGGCACAATGAGCAGTTCTTC
TRBV14	-	TRBD2	TRBJ2-2	CASSLAGGAGELFF	TGTGCCAGCAGCCTAGCGGGAGGGGCCGGGGAGCTGTTTTTT
TRBV10-3	-	TRBD1	TRBJ2-5	CATRGGTGTGVEETQYF	TGTGCCACCCGGGGGGGTACCGGGACAGGGGTAGAAGAGACCCAGTACTTC
TRBV28	-	TRBD1	TRBJ1-5	CASRGQGGQPQHF	TGTGCCAGCAGGGGACAGGGAGGGCAGCCCCAGCATTTT
TRBV7-2	-	-	TRBJ1-5	CASSLETGFNQPQHF	TGTGCCAGCAGCTTAGAAACAGGGTTCAATCAGCCCCAGCATTTT
TRBV6-6	-	-	TRBJ1-1	CASSPQEPPEAFF	TGTGCCAGCAGCCCTCAGGAGCCCCCTGAAGCTTTCTTT
TRBV6-1	-	TRBD1	TRBJ1-4	CASSWRTGGDEKLFF	TGTGCCAGCAGTTGGCGGACAGGGGGAGATGAAAAACTGTTTTTT
TRBV2	few	-	TRBJ1-4	CASSVIRGVREKLFF	TGTGCCAGCAGTGTGATCAGGGGCGTGAGGGAAAAACTGTTTTTT
TRBV19	once	-	TRBJ1-1	CASSIRLEGTEAFF	TGTGCCAGTAGTATCCGGCTTGAGGGAACTGAAGCTTTCTTT
TRBV10-3	few	TRBD1	TRBJ2-7	CAISGDRTPKGQYF	TGTGCCATCAGTGGGGACAGGACCCCTAAGGGACAGTACTTC
TRBV5-1	-	-	TRBJ1-4	CASSLGTGSNEKLFF	TGCGCCAGCAGCTTAGGCACAGGGTCTAATGAAAAACTGTTTTTT
TRBV9	-	-	TRBJ2-7	CASSVGTAPALGEQYF	TGTGCCAGCAGCGTAGGGACTGCCCCTGCCTTGGGGGAGCAGTACTTC
TRBV5-1	-	-	TRBJ1-4	CASSPGAGSEEKLFF	TGCGCCAGCAGCCCCGGGGCCGGGTCAGAGGAAAAACTGTTTTTT
TRBV19	-	-	TRBJ2-1	CASRTQAGDWYNEQFF	TGTGCCAGTAGAACCCAGGCAGGGGACTGGTACAATGAGCAGTTCTTC